A few counts support the clone carrying this T cell receptor (beta chain). These data originate in a study of beta chain features in type 1 diabetes. Investigators reverse transcribed all isolated RNA, so they sequenced expressed TCRB transcripts. Deep immunoSEQ sequencing covered naive, central memory and regulatory T cell samples. Libraries were prepared by immunoSEQ multiplex PCR; TCRdb keeps only in-frame clonotypes and omits some of them. The sample includes 350,000 to 450,000 clones, roughly 16% of them seen just once. CDR1 is SGHTA, CDR2 FQGNSA, per germline. Deletions cut 1 base from V and 14 bases from J, with 23 bases between. The CDR3 loop spans 15 amino acids. Averaging around 110 mL, one heparinised blood draw was given by each donor.

This receptor was obtained from a woman under 30 in good health. What was sequenced was naive CD4+ T cells from blood. The chain links TRBV7-2 to TRBJ1-1, with D possibly TRBD1 on 6 matching bases. The CDR3 reads CASSLGSGADWMRFF. Here the CDR3 DNA reads TGTGCCAGCAGCTTAGGATCAGGGGCCGATTGGATGCGCTTCTTT.